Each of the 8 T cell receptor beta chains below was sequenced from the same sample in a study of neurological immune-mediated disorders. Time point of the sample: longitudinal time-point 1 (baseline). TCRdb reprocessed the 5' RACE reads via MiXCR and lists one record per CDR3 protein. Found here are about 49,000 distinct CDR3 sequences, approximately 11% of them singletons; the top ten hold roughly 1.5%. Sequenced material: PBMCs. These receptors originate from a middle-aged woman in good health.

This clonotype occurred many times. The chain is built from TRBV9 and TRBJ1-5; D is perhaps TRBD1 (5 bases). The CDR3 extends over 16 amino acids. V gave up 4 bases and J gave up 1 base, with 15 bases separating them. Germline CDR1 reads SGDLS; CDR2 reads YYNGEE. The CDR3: CASSLKTGRSNQPQHF. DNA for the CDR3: TGTGCCAGCAGCTTAAAAACGGGACGGAGCAATCAGCCCCAGCATTTT.

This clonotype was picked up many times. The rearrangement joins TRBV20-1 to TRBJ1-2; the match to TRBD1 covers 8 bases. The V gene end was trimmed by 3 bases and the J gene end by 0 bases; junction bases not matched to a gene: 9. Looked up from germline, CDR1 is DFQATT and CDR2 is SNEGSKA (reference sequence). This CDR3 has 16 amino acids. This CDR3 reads CSASPLGQDPNYGYTF. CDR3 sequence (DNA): TGCAGTGCTAGCCCCCTGGGACAGGATCCTAACTATGGCTACACCTTC.

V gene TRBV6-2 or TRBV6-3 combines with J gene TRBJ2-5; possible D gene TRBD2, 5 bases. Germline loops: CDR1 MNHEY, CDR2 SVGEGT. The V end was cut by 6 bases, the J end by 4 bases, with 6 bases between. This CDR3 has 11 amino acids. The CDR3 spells CASREAETQYF. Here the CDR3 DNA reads TGTGCCAGCAGGGAGGCAGAGACCCAGTACTTC.

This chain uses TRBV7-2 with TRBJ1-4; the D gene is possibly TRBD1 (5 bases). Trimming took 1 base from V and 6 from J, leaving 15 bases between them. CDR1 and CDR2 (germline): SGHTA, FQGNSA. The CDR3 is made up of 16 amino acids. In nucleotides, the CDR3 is TGTGCCAGCAGCTTAGTCTGTACAGGTGGTTATGAAAAACTGTTTTTT. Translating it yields CASSLVCTGGYEKLFF. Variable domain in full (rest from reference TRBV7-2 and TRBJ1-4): GAGVSQSPSNKVTEKGKDVELRCDPISGHTALYWYRQSLGQGLEFLIYFQGNSAPDKSGLPSDRFSAERTGGSVSTLTIQRTQQEDSAVYLCASSLVCTGGYEKLFFGSGTQLSVL.

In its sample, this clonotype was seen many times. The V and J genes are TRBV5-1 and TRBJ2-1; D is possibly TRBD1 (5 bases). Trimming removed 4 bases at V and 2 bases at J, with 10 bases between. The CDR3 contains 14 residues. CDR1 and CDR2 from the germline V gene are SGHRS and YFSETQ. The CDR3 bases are TGCGCCAGCAGCGGCACAGGAACCTACAATGAGCAGTTCTTC. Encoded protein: CASSGTGTYNEQFF.

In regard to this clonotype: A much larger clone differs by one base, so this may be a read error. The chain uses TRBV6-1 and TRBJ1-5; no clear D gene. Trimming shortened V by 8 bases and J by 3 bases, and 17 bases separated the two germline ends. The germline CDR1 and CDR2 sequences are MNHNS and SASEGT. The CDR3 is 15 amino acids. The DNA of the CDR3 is TGTGCCAGCGCCGAAGGGCAGGCGGTCAATCAGCCCCAGCATTTT. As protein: CASAEGQAVNQPQHF.

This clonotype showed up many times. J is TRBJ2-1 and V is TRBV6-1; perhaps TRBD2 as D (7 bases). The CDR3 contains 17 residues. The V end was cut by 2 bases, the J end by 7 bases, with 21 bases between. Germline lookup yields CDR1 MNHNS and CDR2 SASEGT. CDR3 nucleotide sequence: TGTGCCAGCAGTGAATGGTATTGGCGGGGGCAATTAAATGAGCAGTTCTTC. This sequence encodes CASSEWYWRGQLNEQFF.

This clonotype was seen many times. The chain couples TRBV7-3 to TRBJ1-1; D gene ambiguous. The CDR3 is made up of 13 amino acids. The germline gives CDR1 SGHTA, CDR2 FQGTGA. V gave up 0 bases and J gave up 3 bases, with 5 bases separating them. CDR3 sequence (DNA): TGTGCCAGCAGCTTAACTGAAGACACTGAAGCTTTCTTT. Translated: CASSLTEDTEAFF.